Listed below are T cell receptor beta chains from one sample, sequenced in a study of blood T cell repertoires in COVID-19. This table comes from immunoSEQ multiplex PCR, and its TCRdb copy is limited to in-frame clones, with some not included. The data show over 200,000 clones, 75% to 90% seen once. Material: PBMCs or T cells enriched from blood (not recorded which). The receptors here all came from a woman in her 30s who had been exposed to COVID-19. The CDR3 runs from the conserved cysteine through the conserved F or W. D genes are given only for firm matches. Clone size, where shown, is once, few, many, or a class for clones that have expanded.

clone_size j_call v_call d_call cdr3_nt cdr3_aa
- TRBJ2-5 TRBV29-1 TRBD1 TGCAGCGTTGAGAGACAGGGGACCCAGTACTTC CSVERQGTQYF
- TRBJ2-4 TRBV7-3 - TGTGCCAGCAGCCTGGACTCCAAAAACATTCAGTACTTC CASSLDSKNIQYF
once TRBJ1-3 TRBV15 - TGTGCCACCAGTACGGGGGTCTCTGGAAACACCATATATTTT CATSTGVSGNTIYF
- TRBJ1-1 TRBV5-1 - TGCGCCAGCAGCAAACAGGGTGCTGAAGCTTTCTTT CASSKQGAEAFF
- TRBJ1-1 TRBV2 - TGTGCCAGCAGTTTTCCCACAGGAAACACTGAAGCTTTCTTT CASSFPTGNTEAFF
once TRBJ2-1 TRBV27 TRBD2 TGTGCCAGCAGGACGGGACTAGCGGCGTCCGAGCAGTTCTTC CASRTGLAASEQFF
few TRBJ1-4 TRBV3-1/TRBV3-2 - TGTGCCAGCAGCGGGGGAGGCCTTGGGAAACTGTTTTTT CASSGGGLGKLFF
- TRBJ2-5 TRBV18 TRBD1 TGTGCCAGCTCACCGATACAGGGGGAGACCCAGTACTTC CASSPIQGETQYF
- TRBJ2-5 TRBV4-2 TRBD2 TGTGCCAGCAGCCAGGGAGGGACTAGGCAAGAGACCCAGTACTTC CASSQGGTRQETQYF
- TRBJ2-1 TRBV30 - TGTGCCTGGAGTGTTCGTGGGGGGAAGTTCTTC CAWSVRGGKFF
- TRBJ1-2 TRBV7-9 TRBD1 TGTGCCAGCAGCTTCGAGGGGGCCCACTATGGCTACACCTTC CASSFEGAHYGYTF
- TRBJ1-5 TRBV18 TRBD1 TGTGCCAGCTCACCAGCCAATGGACAGGGAGGCAATCAGCCCCAGCATTTT CASSPANGQGGNQPQHF
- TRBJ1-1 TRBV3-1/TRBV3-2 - TGTGCCAGCAGCCTAGGGGACACTGAAGCTTTCTTT CASSLGDTEAFF
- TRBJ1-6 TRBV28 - TGTGCCCACTCCTCCTATAATTCACCCCTCCACTTT CAHSSYNSPLHF
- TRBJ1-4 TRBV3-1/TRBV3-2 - TGTGCCAGCAGCCAAACAGCAACCCCTAATGAAAAACTGTTTTTT CASSQTATPNEKLFF
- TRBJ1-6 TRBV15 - TGTGCCACCAGCCCCCCGGCGGCGATCTTAAATTCACCCCTCCACTTT CATSPPAAILNSPLHF
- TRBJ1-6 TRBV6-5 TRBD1 TGTGCCAGCAGTTACCGCAGGGGGAATAATTCACCCCTCCACTTT CASSYRRGNNSPLHF
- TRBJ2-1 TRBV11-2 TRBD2 TGTGCCAGCAGCTTAGGAGGGCTAGCGGGGGGGCGCGTCGAGTTCTTC CASSLGGLAGGRVEFF
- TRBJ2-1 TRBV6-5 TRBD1 TGTGCCAGCAGCCGGAGACAGGGGGCTTACAATGAGCAGTTCTTC CASSRRQGAYNEQFF
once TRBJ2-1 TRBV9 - TGTGCCAGCAGCAACCTAGGCGACCTCTACAATGAGCAGTTCTTC CASSNLGDLYNEQFF
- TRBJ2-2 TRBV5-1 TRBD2 TGCGCCAGCAGCCCGAGACTTGAGCGGGACCGGGAGCTGTTTTTT CASSPRLERDRELFF
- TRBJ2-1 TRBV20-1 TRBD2 TGCAGTGCTAGTCAATGGACTAGCGGGGGGACCTACAATGAGCAGTTCTTC CSASQWTSGGTYNEQFF